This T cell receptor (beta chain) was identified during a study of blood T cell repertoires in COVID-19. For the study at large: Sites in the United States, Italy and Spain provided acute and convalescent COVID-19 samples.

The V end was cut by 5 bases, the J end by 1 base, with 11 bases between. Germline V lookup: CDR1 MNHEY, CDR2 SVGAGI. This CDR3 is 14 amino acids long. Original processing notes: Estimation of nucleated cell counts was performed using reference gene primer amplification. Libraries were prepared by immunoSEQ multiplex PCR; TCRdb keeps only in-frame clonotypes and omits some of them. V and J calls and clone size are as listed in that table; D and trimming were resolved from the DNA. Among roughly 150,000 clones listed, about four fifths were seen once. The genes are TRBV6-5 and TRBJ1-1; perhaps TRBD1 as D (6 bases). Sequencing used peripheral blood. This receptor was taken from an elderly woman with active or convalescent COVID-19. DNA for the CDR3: TGTGCCAGCAGTCAGCCGACAGGGAACACTGAAGCTTTCTTT. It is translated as CASSQPTGNTEAFF.